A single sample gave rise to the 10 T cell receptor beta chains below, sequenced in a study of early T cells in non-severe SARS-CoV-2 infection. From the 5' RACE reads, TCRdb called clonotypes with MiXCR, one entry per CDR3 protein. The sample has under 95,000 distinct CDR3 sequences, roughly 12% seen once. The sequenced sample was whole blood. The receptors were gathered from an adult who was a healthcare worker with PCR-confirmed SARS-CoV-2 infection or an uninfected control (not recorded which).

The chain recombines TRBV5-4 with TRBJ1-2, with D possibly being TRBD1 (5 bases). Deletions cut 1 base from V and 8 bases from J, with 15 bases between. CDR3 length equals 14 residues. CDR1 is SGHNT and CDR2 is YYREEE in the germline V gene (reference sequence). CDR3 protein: CASSLMGRGDGYTF. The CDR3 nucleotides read TGTGCCAGCAGCTTGATGGGACGGGGGGACGGCTACACCTTC. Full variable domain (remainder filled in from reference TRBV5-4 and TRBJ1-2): ETGVTQSPTHLIKTRGQQVTLRCSSQSGHNTVSWYQQALGQGPQFIFQYYREEENGRGNFPPRFSGLQFPNYSSELNVNALELDDSALYLCASSLMGRGDGYTFGSGTRLTVV.

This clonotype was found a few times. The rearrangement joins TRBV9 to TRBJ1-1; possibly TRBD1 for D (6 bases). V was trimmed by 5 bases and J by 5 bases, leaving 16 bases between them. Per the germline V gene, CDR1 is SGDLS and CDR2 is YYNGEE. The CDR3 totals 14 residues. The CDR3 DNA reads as TGTGCCAGCAGGCCGGGGGGCGGGCATACTGAAGCTTTCTTT. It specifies CASRPGGGHTEAFF.

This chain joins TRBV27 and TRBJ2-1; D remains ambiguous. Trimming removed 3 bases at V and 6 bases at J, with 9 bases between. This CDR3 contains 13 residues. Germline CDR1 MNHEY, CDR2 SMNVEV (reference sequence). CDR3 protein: CASSFGSSNEQFF. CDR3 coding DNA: TGTGCCAGCAGTTTCGGTAGCAGCAATGAGCAGTTCTTC.

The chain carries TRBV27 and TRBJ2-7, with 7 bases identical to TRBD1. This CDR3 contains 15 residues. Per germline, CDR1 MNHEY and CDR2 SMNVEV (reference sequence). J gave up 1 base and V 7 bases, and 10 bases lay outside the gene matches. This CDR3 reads CASNTGVGRSYEQYF. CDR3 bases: TGTGCCAGCAACACAGGGGTGGGTAGGTCCTACGAGCAGTACTTC.

CDR3 DNA sequence: TGTGCCAGCAGTTTTGGGGAGGGGGCTTACGAGCAGTACTTC. Translated, it gives CASSFGEGAYEQYF. The V and J genes are TRBV28 and TRBJ2-7; D could derive from TRBD1 or TRBD2 (7 bases each). The germline V and J ends were trimmed by 3 bases and 4 bases, with 13 bases remaining between them. Germline-derived CDR1 and CDR2 are MDHEN and SYDVKM. The CDR3 has 14 amino acids. Supplemented by reference TRBV28 and TRBJ2-7, the full variable domain reads DVKVTQSSRYLVKRTGEKVFLECVQDMDHENMFWYRQDPGLGLRLIYFSYDVKMKEKGDIPEGYSVSREKKERFSLILESASTNQTSMYLCASSFGEGAYEQYFGPGTRLTVT.

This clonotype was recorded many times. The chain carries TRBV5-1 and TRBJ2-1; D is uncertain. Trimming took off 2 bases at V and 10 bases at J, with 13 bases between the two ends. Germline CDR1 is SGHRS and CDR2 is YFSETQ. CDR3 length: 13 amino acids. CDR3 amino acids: CASSFEARREQFF. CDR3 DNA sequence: TGCGCCAGCAGCTTCGAGGCCCGAAGGGAGCAGTTCTTC.

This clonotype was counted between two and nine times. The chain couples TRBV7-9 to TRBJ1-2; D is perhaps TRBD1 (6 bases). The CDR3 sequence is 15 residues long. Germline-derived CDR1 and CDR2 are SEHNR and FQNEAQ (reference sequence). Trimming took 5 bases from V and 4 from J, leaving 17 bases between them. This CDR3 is CASSRRDTTAYGYTF. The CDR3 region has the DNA TGTGCCAGCAGCCGTCGGGACACAACCGCCTATGGCTACACCTTC.

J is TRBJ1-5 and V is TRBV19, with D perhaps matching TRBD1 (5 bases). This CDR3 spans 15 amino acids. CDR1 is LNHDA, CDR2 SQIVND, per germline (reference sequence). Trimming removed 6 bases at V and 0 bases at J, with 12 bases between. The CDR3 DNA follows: TGTGCCAGTAGAGTTGCGGGGGGTAGCAATCAGCCCCAGCATTTT. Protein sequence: CASRVAGGSNQPQHF.

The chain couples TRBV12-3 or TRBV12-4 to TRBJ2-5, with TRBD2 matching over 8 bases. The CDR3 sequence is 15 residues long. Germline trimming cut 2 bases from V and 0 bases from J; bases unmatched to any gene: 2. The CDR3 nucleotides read TGTGCCAGCAGTTTATCTAGCGGGTACCAAGAGACCCAGTACTTC. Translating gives CASSLSSGYQETQYF.

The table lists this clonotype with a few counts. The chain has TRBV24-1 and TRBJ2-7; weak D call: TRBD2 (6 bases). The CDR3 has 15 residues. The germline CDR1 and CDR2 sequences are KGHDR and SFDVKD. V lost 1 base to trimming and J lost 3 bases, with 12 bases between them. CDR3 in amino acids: CATSDFVTGVYEQYF. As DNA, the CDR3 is TGTGCCACCAGTGATTTCGTAACGGGGGTCTACGAGCAGTACTTC.